This T cell receptor beta chain was captured by sequencing in a study of blood T cell repertoires in COVID-19. Looking at the study overall: T cells, B-cell-depleted T cells, or PBMCs supplied cDNA or gDNA.

With 3 bases clipped from V and 5 bases from J, the junction kept 10 bases outside the gene matches. Germline CDR1 reads MDHEN; CDR2 reads SYDVKM. This CDR3 contains 15 residues. In the original workflow: Amplification of reference gene primers provided the estimated nucleated cell counts. Here immunoSEQ multiplex PCR was the method, and the copy in TCRdb shows in-frame clones only, minus some. The V and J calls and clone size are taken from that table; D and trimming were inferred from the DNA. The data show 210,000 or so clones, about nine tenths seen once. Sequencing was performed on peripheral blood. The source of this sequence is a woman aged 60-70 years with acute or convalescent COVID-19. The chain recombines TRBV28 with TRBJ2-7; TRBD1 agrees at 7 bases. CDR3 sequence reads: CASSFLLGGINEQYF. The CDR3 region has the DNA TGTGCCAGCAGTTTCCTCCTAGGGGGCATCAACGAGCAGTACTTC.